The T cell receptor beta chain described here comes from a study of blood T cells in healthy people across ages. Findings of the study overall: Bulk PBMC profiling left naive and antigen-experienced comparisons inconclusive. Donors of long life had a larger count of naive CD4+ cells and greater diversity than aged donors.

To note about this clonotype: Its antigen remains unidentified.

There are 19 residues in the CDR3. After removal of 3 bases from V and 0 bases from J, the junction contained 11 bases not matched to a gene. The germline gives CDR1 SGHRS, CDR2 YFSETQ. PCR was performed a second time for about 6 to 11 cycles using a sample-barcoded 5' primer and a J-beta primer mix. MiXCR was run by TCRdb on the 5' RACE reads, yielding one entry per CDR3 protein. The table has hundreds of thousands of distinct CDR3 sequences, approximately 59% seen once. Each donor had approximately 10 milliliters of peripheral blood drawn. At least 5 micrograms of total RNA were extracted per sample.

This sequence originates from a man in his 60s in good health. The specimen sequenced was blood. V is TRBV5-1 and J is TRBJ2-3, with TRBD2 matching 12 bases. The CDR3 DNA sequence: TGCGCCAGCAGCTCACCCCTAGGACTAGCGGGGCCTAGCACAGATACGCAGTATTTT. This codes for CASSSPLGLAGPSTDTQYF.